The entry below describes one T cell receptor (beta chain). Its antigen remains unidentified. The data derive from a study of T-cell reconstitution after alpha-beta-depleted transplantation in children. With V trimmed by 0 bases and J by 6 bases, 10 bases remained unmatched. The CDR3 covers 17 residues. Germline V gene lookup returns CDR1 SGHRS and CDR2 YFSETQ. Study findings and constraints: In some patients, recipient T cells and intrathymic progenitors surviving conditioning explained high day-60 diversity. Approximately two months post-transplant, alpha-beta T cells reportedly originated from several hundred expanded graft clones. Fresh T-cell production supplied most of the T-cell counts and diversity seen one year after transplant.

Preparing the TCRbeta library involved the use of unique molecular identifiers. Each CDR3 protein gets one entry after TCRdb re-called the PCR reads with MiXCR. The sample lists some 830,000 distinct CDR3 sequences; 16% were seen once. The clonotype was recovered from a male patient under 18 who had a stem cell transplant for acute lymphoblastic leukemia, so the T cells may come from the graft donor. This chain joins TRBV5-1 and TRBJ2-2, with TRBD1 matching 8 bases. Sequenced here: PBMCs, mostly from graft donor cells, sampled 360 days after TCRalphabeta/CD19-depleted stem cell transplant. CDR3 in amino acids: CASSLAAGPQGAGELFF. DNA of the CDR3: TGCGCCAGCAGCTTGGCTGCCGGGCCACAGGGGGCCGGGGAGCTGTTTTTT.